Following are 19 T cell receptor beta chains from one sample sequenced in a study of CXCR3-negative and CXCR3-positive naive CD8 T cells. These receptors' antigens are unknown. 5' RACE that incorporated UMI labels was used to prepare the TRB cDNA libraries. No DNA is given; TCRdb re-called the 5' RACE reads and lists each CDR3 protein once. The sample has 55,000 to 70,000 distinct CDR3 sequences. Study findings and constraints: Naive cells with CXCR3 showed TRB CDR3s that were more hydrophobic than those in CXCR3-negative naive cells.

The sequencing sample was made of naive CXCR3+ CD8+ T cells from blood. Subset given: CD45RO-CCR7+CD27+CD95- naive CD8+ T cells expressing CXCR3 (TNR3+). The receptors originated from a human donor in good health. Some clones in this sample may be carry-over from other donors' samples.

The rearrangement links TRBV7-9 to TRBJ2-5; TCRdb indicates TRBD2, and absent DNA this call remains unverified. CDR1 SEHNR and CDR2 FQNEAQ come from the germline V gene (reference sequence). The CDR3 totals 15 residues. This chain's CDR3 is CASSLVAGVQETQYF.

CDR3 region: CASSYPGNSNQPQHF. The rearrangement joins TRBV6-6 to TRBJ1-5; TCRdb reports TRBD1, a call that lacks DNA to check it against. The CDR3 length is 15 residues. Germline assignment: CDR1 MNHNY and CDR2 SVGAGI (reference sequence).

The J gene is TRBJ2-1, the V gene TRBV7-9; the D call from TCRdb, TRBD2, cannot be confirmed without DNA. From germline, CDR1 is SEHNR and CDR2 FQNEAQ (reference sequence). The CDR3 is made up of 18 amino acids. The CDR3 here is CASSFRLAGRLSYNEQFF.

The genes are TRBV6-1 and TRBJ2-4; the TCRdb call, TRBD1, lacks DNA for checking. Germline CDR1 and CDR2: MNHNS and SASEGT. The CDR3 has 17 residues. The CDR3 sequence is CASSLQRVDRVEDIQYF.

This chain links TRBV4-3 with TRBJ2-3; lacking DNA, the TRBD2 call made by TCRdb goes unchecked. The CDR3 has 15 residues. The germline V gene has CDR1 LGHNA and CDR2 YSLEER. The CDR3 here is CASSQDRAPKDTQYF.

V and J are TRBV23-1 and TRBJ2-1; TCRdb names TRBD2, which stays unverified in the absence of DNA. Being an ORF, TRBV23-1 has a function that is uncertain. The CDR3 sequence is 17 residues long. CDR3 in amino acids: CASSQSCSQLVYNEQFF.

CDR3 in amino acids: CASSQLGNTGEPFF. The chain combines TRBV7-3 with TRBJ2-2. CDR3 length equals 14 residues. The germline V gene has CDR1 SGHTA and CDR2 FQGTGA.

The chain joins TRBV2 to TRBJ1-1. The CDR3 has 11 amino acids. Looked up from germline, CDR1 is SNHLY and CDR2 is FYNNEI. This CDR3 is CASRTDTEAFF.

The rearrangement links TRBV4-3 to TRBJ2-7; lacking DNA, the TRBD1 call made by TCRdb goes unchecked. CDR1 LGHNA and CDR2 YSLEER come from the germline V gene. This CDR3 spans 14 amino acids. The CDR3 region is CASSQERGGYEQYF.

The chain recombines TRBV20-1 with TRBJ2-7. This CDR3 spans 14 amino acids. Germline V CDR1 and CDR2: DFQATT, SNEGSKA (reference sequence). CDR3 sequence reads: CSARDPLAGYEQYF.

The chain couples TRBV21-1 to TRBJ1-2; the D call of TRBD1 rests on TCRdb alone, since no DNA is present to check it. TRBV21-1 is a listed pseudogene. The CDR3 totals 16 residues. The CDR3 region is CASSKAPTGKDYGYTF.

The chain is built from TRBV7-9 and TRBJ1-4; TCRdb names TRBD1, which stays unverified in the absence of DNA. Per germline, CDR1 SEHNR and CDR2 FQNEAQ (reference sequence). CDR3 size: 16 residues. CDR3 amino acids: CASSSPAAGGNEKLFF.

The chain carries TRBV3-1 and TRBJ1-5. This CDR3 comprises 14 residues. CDR1 is LGHDT and CDR2 is YNNKEL in the germline V gene (reference sequence). The CDR3 protein is CASSHGDSNQPQHF.

This chain links TRBV5-1 with TRBJ2-3; lacking DNA, the TRBD1 call made by TCRdb goes unchecked. The CDR3 loop spans 17 amino acids. Germline loops: CDR1 SGHRS, CDR2 YFSETQ. CDR3 region: CASSMRTGEYFSDTQYF.

The V call is TRBV4-3, the J call TRBJ2-7. The CDR3 has 15 amino acids. Germline CDR1 and CDR2: LGHNA and YSLEER. The CDR3 reads CASSQDLGSGYEQYF.

This chain joins TRBV28 and TRBJ2-7; TCRdb picks TRBD2, but there is no DNA to check that call. Per germline, CDR1 MDHEN and CDR2 SYDVKM. The CDR3 extends over 15 amino acids. CDR3 loop: CASSPGLAASYEQYF.

J is TRBJ1-1 and V is TRBV5-1; the TRBD1 assignment by TCRdb is unverifiable without DNA. This CDR3 has 14 amino acids. Germline-derived CDR1 and CDR2 are SGHRS and YFSETQ. The CDR3 loop is CASSLEGGSTEAFF.

The gene calls are TRBV6-2 or TRBV6-3 and TRBJ1-1; TCRdb proposes TRBD1, but this gene call is untestable without DNA. Germline CDR1 reads MNHEY; CDR2 reads SVGEGT. The CDR3 sequence is 14 residues long. This CDR3 is CASSYSGANTEAFF.

The chain combines TRBV5-1 with TRBJ2-7; TCRdb calls TRBD2, which cannot be checked without DNA. CDR1 is SGHRS, CDR2 YFSETQ, per germline. This CDR3 spans 14 amino acids. The CDR3 reads CASSPDSGFYEQYF.